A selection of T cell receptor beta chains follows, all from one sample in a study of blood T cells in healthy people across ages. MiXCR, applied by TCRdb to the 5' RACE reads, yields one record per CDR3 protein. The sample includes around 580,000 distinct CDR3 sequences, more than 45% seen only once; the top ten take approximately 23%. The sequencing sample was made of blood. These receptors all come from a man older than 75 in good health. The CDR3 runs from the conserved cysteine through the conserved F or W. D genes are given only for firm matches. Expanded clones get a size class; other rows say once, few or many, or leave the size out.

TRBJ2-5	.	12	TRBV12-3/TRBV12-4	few	CASSFVQETQYF	TGTGCCAGCAGTTTTGTACAAGAGACCCAGTACTTC
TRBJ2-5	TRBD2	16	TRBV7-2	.	CASSLRTSGTQETQYF	TGTGCCAGCAGCCTACGGACTAGCGGGACCCAAGAGACCCAGTACTTC
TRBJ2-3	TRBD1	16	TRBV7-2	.	CASSLGASTGQDTQYF	TGTGCCAGCAGCTTAGGGGCCTCGACAGGGCAGGATACGCAGTATTTT
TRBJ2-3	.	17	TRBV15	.	CATSRGVAGGGTDTQYF	TGTGCCACCAGCAGAGGAGTTGCTGGGGGAGGCACAGATACGCAGTATTTT
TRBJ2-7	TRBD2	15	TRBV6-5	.	CASSYFAGAGYEQYF	TGTGCCAGCAGTTACTTCGCGGGAGCAGGCTACGAGCAGTACTTC
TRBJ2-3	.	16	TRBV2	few	CASSDGIQAGTDTQYF	TGTGCCAGCAGCGATGGGATCCAGGCGGGCACAGATACGCAGTATTTT
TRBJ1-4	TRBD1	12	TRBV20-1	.	CSVPGGEEKLFF	TGCAGTGTTCCAGGGGGCGAAGAAAAACTGTTTTTT
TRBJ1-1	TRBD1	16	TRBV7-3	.	CASSLIAGQGGTEAFF	TGTGCCAGCAGCTTAATCGCCGGGCAGGGGGGCACTGAAGCTTTCTTT
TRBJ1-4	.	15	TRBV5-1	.	CASSSSGSSAEKLFF	TGCGCCAGCAGCTCGTCGGGTAGTAGCGCGGAAAAACTGTTTTTT
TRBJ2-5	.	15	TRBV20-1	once	CSARDLGQGGQTQYF	TGCAGTGCTAGAGATCTAGGGCAGGGGGGACAGACCCAGTACTTC
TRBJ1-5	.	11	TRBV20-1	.	CSAAPGQPQHF	TGCAGTGCTGCGCCCGGTCAGCCCCAGCATTTT
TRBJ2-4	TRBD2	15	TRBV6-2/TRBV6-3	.	CASSLSGAGANIQYF	TGTGCCAGCAGTCTCTCAGGAGCGGGGGCAAACATTCAGTACTTC
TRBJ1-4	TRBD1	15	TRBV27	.	CASSLMGQGNEKLFF	TGTGCCAGCAGTTTAATGGGACAGGGAAATGAAAAACTGTTTTTT
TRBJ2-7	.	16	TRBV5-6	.	CASSLVQDQLSYEQYF	TGTGCCAGCAGCTTGGTACAGGACCAACTCTCCTACGAGCAGTACTTC
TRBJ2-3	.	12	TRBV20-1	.	CSANRDTDTQYF	TGCAGTGCTAACAGGGACACAGATACGCAGTATTTT
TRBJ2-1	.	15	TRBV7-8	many	CASSLVAAEYNEQFF	TGTGCCAGCAGCTTAGTAGCGGCGGAATACAATGAGCAGTTCTTC
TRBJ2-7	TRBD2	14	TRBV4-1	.	CASSQREGSDEQYF	TGCGCCAGCAGCCAAAGGGAGGGCTCCGACGAGCAGTACTTC
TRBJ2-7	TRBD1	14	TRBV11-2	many	CASLKGTGRYEQYF	TGTGCCAGCCTCAAAGGGACAGGGCGGTACGAGCAGTACTTC
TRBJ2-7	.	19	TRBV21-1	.	CASSTLPGLAINWGDEQYF	TGTGCCAGCAGCACGCTTCCGGGACTAGCAATAAACTGGGGAGACGAGCAGTACTTC
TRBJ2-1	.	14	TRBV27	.	CASRQRGRAGEQFF	TGTGCCAGCAGGCAGAGGGGGAGGGCCGGTGAGCAGTTCTTC
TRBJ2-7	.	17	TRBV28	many	CASSSPPPGHLYYEQYF	TGTGCCAGCAGTTCCCCCCCACCGGGGCATTTATACTACGAGCAGTACTTC
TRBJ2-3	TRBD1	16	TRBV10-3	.	CAISDPQGVSTDTQYF	TGTGCCATCAGTGACCCGCAGGGGGTAAGCACAGATACGCAGTATTTT
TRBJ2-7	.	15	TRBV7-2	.	CASSLAGQAYYEQYF	TGTGCCAGCAGCTTAGCGGGGCAGGCCTACTACGAGCAGTACTTC
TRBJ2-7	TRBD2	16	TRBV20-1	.	CSARYATSGGYNEQYF	TGCAGTGCTAGATACGCGACTAGCGGAGGATACAATGAGCAGTACTTC
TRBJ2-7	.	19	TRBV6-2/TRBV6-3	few	CASSHNIAPRTGSSYEQYF	TGTGCCAGCAGTCACAATATTGCCCCCAGGACGGGAAGCTCCTACGAGCAGTACTTC
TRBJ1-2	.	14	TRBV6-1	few	CASSESGSNWGYTF	TGTGCCAGCAGTGAATCTGGGTCGAATTGGGGCTACACCTTC
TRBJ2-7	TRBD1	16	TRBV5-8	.	CASSYRTGAFSYEQYF	TGTGCCAGCAGCTACCGGACAGGGGCTTTCTCCTACGAGCAGTACTTC
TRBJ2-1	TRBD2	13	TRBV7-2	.	CASSPRREGEQFF	TGTGCCAGCAGCCCCCGCAGGGAGGGTGAGCAGTTCTTC
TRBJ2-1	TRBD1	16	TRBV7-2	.	CASSSTGTGDGETQFF	TGTGCCAGCAGCTCAACCGGGACAGGGGACGGAGAGACCCAGTTCTTC
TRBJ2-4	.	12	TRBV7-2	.	CASSEIGNIQYF	TGTGCCAGCAGCGAAATCGGAAACATTCAGTACTTC
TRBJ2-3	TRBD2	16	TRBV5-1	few	CASSLYAGGSTDTQYF	TGCGCCAGCAGCTTGTATGCGGGAGGAAGCACAGATACGCAGTATTTT
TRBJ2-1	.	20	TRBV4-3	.	CASSQDRGGGTTTGSAEQFF	TGCGCCAGCAGCCAAGATCGGGGGGGCGGGACCACGACAGGGTCTGCTGAGCAGTTCTTC
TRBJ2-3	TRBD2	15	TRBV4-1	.	CASSQLGTSGNTQYF	TGCGCCAGCAGCCAATTGGGGACTAGCGGGAATACGCAGTATTTT
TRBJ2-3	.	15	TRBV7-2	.	CASSLAGQGQDTQYF	TGTGCCAGCAGCTTAGCGGGGCAGGGACAAGATACGCAGTATTTT
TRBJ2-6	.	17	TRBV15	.	CATSRPIDRSGANVLTF	TGTGCCACCAGCAGACCCATAGACCGATCTGGGGCCAACGTCCTGACTTTC
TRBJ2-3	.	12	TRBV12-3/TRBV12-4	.	CASSLLGGKQYF	TGTGCCAGCAGTTTACTAGGGGGAAAGCAGTATTTT
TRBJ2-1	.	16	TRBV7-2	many	CASSSYPGTSYNEQFF	TGTGCCAGCAGCTCTTACCCGGGTACCTCCTACAATGAGCAGTTCTTC
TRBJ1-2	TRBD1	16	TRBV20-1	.	CSARGAGGWGGYGYTF	TGCAGTGCTAGGGGGGCAGGGGGCTGGGGGGGCTATGGCTACACCTTC
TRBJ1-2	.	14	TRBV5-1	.	CASSLGDGSHGYTF	TGCGCCAGCAGCTTGGGGGACGGAAGCCATGGCTACACCTTC
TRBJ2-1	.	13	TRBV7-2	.	CASSEERGAAQFF	TGTGCCAGCAGCGAAGAAAGGGGGGCAGCGCAGTTCTTC
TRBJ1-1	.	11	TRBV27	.	CASKGFTEAFF	TGTGCCAGCAAGGGGTTCACTGAAGCTTTCTTT
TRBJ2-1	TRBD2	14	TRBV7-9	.	CASSLVAGGDERFF	TGTGCCAGCAGCTTAGTGGCCGGGGGGGATGAGCGGTTCTTC
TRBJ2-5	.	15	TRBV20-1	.	CSARATGPYQATQYF	TGCAGTGCTAGGGCCACGGGACCGTACCAAGCGACCCAGTACTTC
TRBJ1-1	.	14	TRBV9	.	CASSVAPRRAEAFF	TGTGCCAGCAGCGTAGCCCCCCGGCGGGCTGAAGCTTTCTTT
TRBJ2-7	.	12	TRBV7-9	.	CASSTDYYEQYF	TGTGCCAGCAGCACAGACTATTACGAGCAGTACTTC
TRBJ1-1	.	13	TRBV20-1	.	CSPGGGAGAEAFF	TGCAGTCCCGGGGGGGGGGCTGGCGCTGAAGCTTTCTTT